This T cell receptor (beta chain) was captured in a study of siplizumab effects on memory and regulatory T cells. Study results and limitations: In unstimulated cells, naive T cells appeared more diverse than memory T cells and seemed major alloresponse contributors. Memory cells that were CD4+ and unstimulated gave rise to alloreactive sequences, which siplizumab significantly reduced.

A remark on this clone: Its target is not known.

Generated by immunoSEQ multiplex PCR, the TCRdb table keeps only in-frame clones and is missing some. The repertoire holds fewer than 120,000 clones, with about nine tenths as singletons. This clonotype was sampled from a human donor in good health. Sequences were obtained from CD4+ T cells sorted from blood.

The CDR3 reads CASKIRSNPGNTIYF. The CDR3 DNA follows: TGTGCCAGTAAGATAAGGTCGAACCCCGGAAACACCATATATTTT. The genes are TRBV19 and TRBJ1-3; no firm D call. This CDR3 contains 15 residues. V lost 7 bases, J lost 4 bases, and 17 bases lay in between. Germline loops: CDR1 LNHDA, CDR2 SQIVND (reference sequence).